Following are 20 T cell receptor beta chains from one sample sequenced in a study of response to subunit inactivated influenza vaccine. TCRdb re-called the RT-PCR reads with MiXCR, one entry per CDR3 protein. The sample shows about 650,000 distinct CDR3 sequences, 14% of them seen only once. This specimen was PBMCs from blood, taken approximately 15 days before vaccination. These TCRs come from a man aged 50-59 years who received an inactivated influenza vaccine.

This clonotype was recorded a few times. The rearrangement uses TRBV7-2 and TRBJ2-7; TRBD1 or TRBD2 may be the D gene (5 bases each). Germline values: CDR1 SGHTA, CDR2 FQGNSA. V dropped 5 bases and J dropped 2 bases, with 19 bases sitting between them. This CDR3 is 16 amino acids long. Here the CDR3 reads CASSPKSGPVAYEQYF. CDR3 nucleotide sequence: TGTGCCAGCAGCCCGAAGTCGGGACCAGTGGCCTACGAGCAGTACTTC.

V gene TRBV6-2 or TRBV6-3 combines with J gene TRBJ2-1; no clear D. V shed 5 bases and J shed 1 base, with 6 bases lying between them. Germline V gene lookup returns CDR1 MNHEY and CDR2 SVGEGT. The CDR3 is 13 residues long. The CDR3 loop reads CASSVMSYNEQFF. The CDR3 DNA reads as TGTGCCAGCAGTGTCATGTCCTACAATGAGCAGTTCTTC.

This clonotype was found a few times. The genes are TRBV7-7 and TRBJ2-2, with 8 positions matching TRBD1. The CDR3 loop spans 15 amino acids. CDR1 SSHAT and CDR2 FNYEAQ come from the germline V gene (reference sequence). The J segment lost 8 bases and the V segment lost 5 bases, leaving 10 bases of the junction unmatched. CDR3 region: CASSGGQGISGELFF. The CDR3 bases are TGTGCCAGCAGCGGAGGACAGGGTATTTCGGGGGAGCTGTTTTTT.

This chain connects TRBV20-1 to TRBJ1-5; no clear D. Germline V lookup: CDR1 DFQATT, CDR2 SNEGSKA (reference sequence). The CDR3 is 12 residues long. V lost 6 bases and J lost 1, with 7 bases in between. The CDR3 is CSAAQSNQPQHF. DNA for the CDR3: TGCAGTGCCGCACAGAGCAATCAGCCCCAGCATTTT.

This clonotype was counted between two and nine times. The CDR3 sequence: CASRETGQNTGELFF. The CDR3 DNA sequence: TGTGCCAGCCGAGAGACTGGGCAGAACACCGGGGAGCTGTTTTTT. This chain uses TRBV6-1 with TRBJ2-2; D is unresolved. The germline V gene encodes CDR1 MNHNS and CDR2 SASEGT. The CDR3 runs 15 residues. Trimming took off 8 bases at V and 1 base at J, with 14 bases between the two ends.

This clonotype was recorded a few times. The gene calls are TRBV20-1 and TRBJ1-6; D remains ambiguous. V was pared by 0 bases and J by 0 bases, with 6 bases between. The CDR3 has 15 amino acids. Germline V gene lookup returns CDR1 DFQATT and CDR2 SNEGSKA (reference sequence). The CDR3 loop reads CSAREGSSYNSPLHF. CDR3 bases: TGCAGTGCTAGAGAGGGGAGCTCCTATAATTCACCCCTCCACTTT.

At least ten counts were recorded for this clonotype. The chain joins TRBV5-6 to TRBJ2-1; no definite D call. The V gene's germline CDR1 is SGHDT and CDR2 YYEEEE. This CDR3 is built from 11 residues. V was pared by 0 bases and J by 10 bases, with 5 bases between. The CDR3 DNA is TGTGCCAGCAGCTTGGGAAGGGAGCAGTTCTTC. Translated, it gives CASSLGREQFF. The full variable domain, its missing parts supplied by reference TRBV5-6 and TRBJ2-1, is DAGVTQSPTHLIKTRGQQVTLRCSPKSGHDTVSWYQQALGQGPQFIFQYYEEEERQRGNFPDRFSGHQFPNYSSELNVNALLLGDSALYLCASSLGREQFFGPGTRLTVL.

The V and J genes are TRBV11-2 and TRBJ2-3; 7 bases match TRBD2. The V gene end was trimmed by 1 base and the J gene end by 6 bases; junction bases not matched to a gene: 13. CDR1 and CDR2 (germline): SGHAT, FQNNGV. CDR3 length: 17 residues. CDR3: CASSLVASGRRRDTQYF. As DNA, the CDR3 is TGTGCCAGCAGCTTAGTGGCTAGCGGCCGGAGGAGGGATACGCAGTATTTT. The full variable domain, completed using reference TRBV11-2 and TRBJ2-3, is EAGVAQSPRYKIIEKRQSVAFWCNPISGHATLYWYQQILGQGPKLLIQFQNNGVVDDSQLPKDRFSAERLKGVDSTLKIQPAKLEDSAVYLCASSLVASGRRRDTQYFGPGTRLTVL.

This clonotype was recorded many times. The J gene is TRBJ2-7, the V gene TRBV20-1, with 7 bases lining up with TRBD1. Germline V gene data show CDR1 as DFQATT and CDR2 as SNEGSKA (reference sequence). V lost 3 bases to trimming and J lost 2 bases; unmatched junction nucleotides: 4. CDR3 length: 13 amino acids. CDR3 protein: CSASRDRPYEQYF. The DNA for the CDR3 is TGCAGTGCTAGCCGGGACAGACCCTACGAGCAGTACTTC.

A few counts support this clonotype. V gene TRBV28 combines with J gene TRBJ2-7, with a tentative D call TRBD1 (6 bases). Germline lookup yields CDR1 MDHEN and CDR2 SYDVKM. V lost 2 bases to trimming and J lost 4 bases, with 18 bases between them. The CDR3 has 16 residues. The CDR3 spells CASSLRSRDTRYEQYF. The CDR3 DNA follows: TGTGCCAGCAGTTTACGAAGCCGGGACACGCGTTACGAGCAGTACTTC.

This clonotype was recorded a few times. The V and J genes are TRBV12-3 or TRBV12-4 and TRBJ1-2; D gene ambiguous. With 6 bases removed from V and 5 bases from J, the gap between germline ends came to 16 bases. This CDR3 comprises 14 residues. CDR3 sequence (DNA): TGTGCCAGCAGACCGACCGGACCCTCATATGGCTACACCTTC. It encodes CASRPTGPSYGYTF.

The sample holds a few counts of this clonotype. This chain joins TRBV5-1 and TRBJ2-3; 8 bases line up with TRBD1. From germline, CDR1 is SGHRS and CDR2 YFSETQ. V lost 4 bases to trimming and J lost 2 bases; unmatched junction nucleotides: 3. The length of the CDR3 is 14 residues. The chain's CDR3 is CASSPGQATDTQYF. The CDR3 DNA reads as TGCGCCAGCAGCCCGGGACAGGCCACAGATACGCAGTATTTT.

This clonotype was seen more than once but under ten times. The CDR3 DNA reads as TGTGCCAGCAGTATCTTACAGTTCGAGACCCAGTACTTC. The encoded protein is CASSILQFETQYF. V gene TRBV6-2 or TRBV6-3 combines with J gene TRBJ2-5; no clear D gene. Trimming stripped 5 bases from V and 5 bases from J, with 12 bases between. The CDR3 extends over 13 amino acids. Per the germline V gene, CDR1 is MNHEY and CDR2 is SVGEGT.

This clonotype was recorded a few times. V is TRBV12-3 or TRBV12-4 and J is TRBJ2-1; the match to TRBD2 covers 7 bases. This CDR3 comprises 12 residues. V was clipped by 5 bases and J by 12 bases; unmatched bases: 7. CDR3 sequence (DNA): TGTGCCAGCAGTATCAGGACTAGTCGGCAGTTCTTC. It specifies CASSIRTSRQFF.

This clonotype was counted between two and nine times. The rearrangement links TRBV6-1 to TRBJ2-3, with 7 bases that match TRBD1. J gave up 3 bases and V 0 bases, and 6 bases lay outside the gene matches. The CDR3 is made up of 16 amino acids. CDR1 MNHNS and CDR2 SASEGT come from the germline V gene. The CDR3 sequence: CASSEASRGWTDTQYF. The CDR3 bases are TGTGCCAGCAGTGAAGCAAGCAGGGGGTGGACAGATACGCAGTATTTT.

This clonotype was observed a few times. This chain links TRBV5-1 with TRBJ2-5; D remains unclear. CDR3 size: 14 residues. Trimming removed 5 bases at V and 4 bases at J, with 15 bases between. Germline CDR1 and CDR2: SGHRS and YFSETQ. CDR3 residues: CASRVGQDRETQYF. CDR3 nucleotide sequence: TGCGCCAGCAGGGTAGGGCAGGATCGAGAGACCCAGTACTTC.

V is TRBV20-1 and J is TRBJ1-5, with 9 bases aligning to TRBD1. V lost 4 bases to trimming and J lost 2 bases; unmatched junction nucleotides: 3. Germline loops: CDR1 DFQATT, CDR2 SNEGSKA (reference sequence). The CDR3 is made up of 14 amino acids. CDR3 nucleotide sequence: TGCAGTGCTAAACAGGGGGCCGGCAATCAGCCCCAGCATTTT. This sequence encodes CSAKQGAGNQPQHF.

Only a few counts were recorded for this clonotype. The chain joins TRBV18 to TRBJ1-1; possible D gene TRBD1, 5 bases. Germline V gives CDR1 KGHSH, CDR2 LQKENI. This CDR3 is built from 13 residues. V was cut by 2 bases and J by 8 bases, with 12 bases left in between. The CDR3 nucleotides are TGTGCCAGCTCACCAGGGCAGGGCCAGGAAGCTTTCTTT. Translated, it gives CASSPGQGQEAFF.

The DNA of the CDR3 is TGTGCCAGCAGTGAGAGGGCTGCAGGAAACACCATATATTTT. As protein: CASSERAAGNTIYF. This chain connects TRBV2 to TRBJ1-3; D is unclear. This CDR3 contains 14 residues. Deletions cut 3 bases from V and 4 bases from J, with 10 bases between. Germline lookup yields CDR1 SNHLY and CDR2 FYNNEI. The variable domain in full, with the rest retrieved from reference TRBV2 and TRBJ1-3, is EPEVTQTPSHQVTQMGQEVILRCVPISNHLYFYWYRQILGQKVEFLVSFYNNEISEKSEIFDDQFSVERPDGSNFTLKIRSTKLEDSAMYFCASSERAAGNTIYFGEGSWLTVV.

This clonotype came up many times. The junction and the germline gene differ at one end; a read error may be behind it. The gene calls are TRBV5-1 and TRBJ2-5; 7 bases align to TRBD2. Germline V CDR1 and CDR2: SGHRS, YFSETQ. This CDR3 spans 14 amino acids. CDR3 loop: CASSLVGLKETQYF. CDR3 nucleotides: TGTGCCAGCAGCTTAGTGGGACTAAAAGAGACCCAGTACTTC.